These T cell receptor beta chains were read from a single sample in a study of blood T cells in healthy people across ages. TCRdb reprocessed the 5' RACE reads via MiXCR and lists one record per CDR3 protein. This sample has 1.5 million to 2 million distinct CDR3 sequences, with 28% found just once. Sequencing used blood. All receptors derive from a woman in her twenties or thirties in good health. Both conserved end residues are part of each CDR3. A D gene is named only where the DNA matches it firmly. Expanded clones get a size class; other rows say once, few or many, or leave the size out.

abundance: few; j_gene: TRBJ2-2; v_gene: TRBV20-1; d_gene: TRBD2; CDR3nt: TGCAGTGCTATTCGGGAGGACACCGGGGAGCTGTTTTTT; CDR3aa: CSAIREDTGELFF
abundance: few; j_gene: TRBJ2-3; v_gene: TRBV9; d_gene: TRBD2; CDR3nt: TGTGCCAGCAGCGTAGATGCGGGGGATGATGGTACGCAGTATTTT; CDR3aa: CASSVDAGDDGTQYF
abundance: NA; j_gene: TRBJ1-2; v_gene: TRBV3-1; d_gene: NA; CDR3nt: TGTGCCAGCAGCCATAATCTCAACTATGGCTACACCTTC; CDR3aa: CASSHNLNYGYTF
abundance: NA; j_gene: TRBJ2-1; v_gene: TRBV18; d_gene: TRBD2; CDR3nt: TGTGCCAGCTTGCGGGACCGGGGGGACAATGAGCAGTTCTTC; CDR3aa: CASLRDRGDNEQFF
abundance: NA; j_gene: TRBJ2-5; v_gene: TRBV7-2; d_gene: NA; CDR3nt: TGTGCCGGAGCCGAGGGACCACAAGAGACCCAGTACTTC; CDR3aa: CAGAEGPQETQYF
abundance: NA; j_gene: TRBJ2-3; v_gene: TRBV11-3; d_gene: TRBD2; CDR3nt: TGTGCCAGCAGCCAAGGGACTAGCAACACAGATACGCAGTATTTT; CDR3aa: CASSQGTSNTDTQYF
abundance: NA; j_gene: TRBJ2-7; v_gene: TRBV6-2/TRBV6-3; d_gene: TRBD2; CDR3nt: TGTGCCAGCACCCGGAGTGGGGACTGGGGACTAAACGAGCAGTACTTC; CDR3aa: CASTRSGDWGLNEQYF
abundance: NA; j_gene: TRBJ2-3; v_gene: TRBV12-5; d_gene: NA; CDR3nt: TGTGCTAGTGGGGCATGGGATACGCAGTATTTT; CDR3aa: CASGAWDTQYF
abundance: NA; j_gene: TRBJ1-1; v_gene: TRBV2; d_gene: NA; CDR3nt: TGTGCCAGCAGTGATGCAGGGAGCACTGAAGCTTTCTTT; CDR3aa: CASSDAGSTEAFF
abundance: many; j_gene: TRBJ1-2; v_gene: TRBV29-1; d_gene: NA; CDR3nt: TGCAGCCACGGAGGTGGGGGCGCGAGGGATGGCTACACCTTC; CDR3aa: CSHGGGGARDGYTF
abundance: NA; j_gene: TRBJ2-7; v_gene: TRBV20-1; d_gene: TRBD1; CDR3nt: TGCAGTGCAAGGGACAGGGACGGTCGGGAGCAGTACTTC; CDR3aa: CSARDRDGREQYF
abundance: many; j_gene: TRBJ2-5; v_gene: TRBV12-3/TRBV12-4; d_gene: TRBD2; CDR3nt: TGTGCCAGCAACCCTTGGGAGGGTTTGGAGACCCAGTACTTC; CDR3aa: CASNPWEGLETQYF
abundance: NA; j_gene: TRBJ2-1; v_gene: TRBV20-1; d_gene: TRBD2; CDR3nt: TGCAGTGCTAGAGATCCGGGACTAGCGCATATGAATGAGCAGTTCTTC; CDR3aa: CSARDPGLAHMNEQFF
abundance: few; j_gene: TRBJ2-1; v_gene: TRBV6-2/TRBV6-3; d_gene: NA; CDR3nt: TGTGCCAGCAGTTCGCCGACTGGGCTCTCCTACAATGAGCAGTTCTTC; CDR3aa: CASSSPTGLSYNEQFF
abundance: few; j_gene: TRBJ2-2; v_gene: TRBV6-1; d_gene: TRBD2; CDR3nt: TGTGCCAGCAGTGAATATCCAGCGGGAGGAACCGGGGAGCTGTTTTTT; CDR3aa: CASSEYPAGGTGELFF
abundance: NA; j_gene: TRBJ2-7; v_gene: TRBV7-2; d_gene: NA; CDR3nt: TGTGCCAGCAACTTGGGAGGTCCCCAAGACGAGCAGTACTTC; CDR3aa: CASNLGGPQDEQYF
abundance: NA; j_gene: TRBJ1-2; v_gene: TRBV4-2; d_gene: TRBD1; CDR3nt: TGTGCCAGCAGCCAAACCACAGGGGGCCCGCCGGGCTACACCTTC; CDR3aa: CASSQTTGGPPGYTF
abundance: NA; j_gene: TRBJ2-3; v_gene: TRBV7-3; d_gene: TRBD2; CDR3nt: TGTGCCAGCAGCTCTCTCGGCGGGGGGCCCACAGATACGCAGTATTTT; CDR3aa: CASSSLGGGPTDTQYF
abundance: NA; j_gene: TRBJ1-1; v_gene: TRBV6-6; d_gene: NA; CDR3nt: TGTGCCAGCAGTTCTGGAGCCGGGACCACTATCGAAGCTTTCTTT; CDR3aa: CASSSGAGTTIEAFF